The present T cell receptor (beta chain) was sequenced within a study of OX40 agonist ivuxolimab in advanced cancers. Across the whole study: In this cohort, patients received ivuxolimab, an agonistic anti-OX40 (CD134) antibody.

Study-level findings and limits: Both CD4+ and CD8+ T cell populations in blood had undergone clonal expansion by week 6 at 0.1 to 3.0 mg/kg.

Clones were sequenced by immunoSEQ multiplex PCR, and TCRdb holds only the in-frame ones, with some missing. The sample consists of about 25,000 clones, approximately 83% of them appearing once. Germline V gene lookup returns CDR1 SGHTS and CDR2 YDEGEE. V was clipped by 5 bases and J by 1 base; unmatched bases: 7. The CDR3 is 17 amino acids. Worth noting for this clone: Its specificity is unknown.

The sequence was obtained from an adult with an advanced solid tumor such as melanoma, head and neck, liver or kidney cancer. This chain links TRBV5-8 with TRBJ2-2; 11 nucleotides line up with TRBD2. The source was CD4+ or CD8+ T cells sorted from blood, collected in a trial of the OX40 agonist ivuxolimab. CDR3 DNA: TGTGCCAGCAGTTCTACACTAGCGGGAGTGAACACCGGGGAGCTGTTTTTT. The encoded protein is CASSSTLAGVNTGELFF.